Listed below are T cell receptor beta chains from one sample, sequenced in a study of T cells in Graves' hyperthyroidism and ophthalmopathy. TCRdb re-derived calls from the multiplex PCR reads in MiXCR, one entry per CDR3 protein. The sample has roughly 700,000 distinct CDR3 sequences, 14% seen once. The sample consisted of blood. These receptors originate from a woman aged 18-35 years with Graves' hyperthyroidism. Each CDR3 is given with its conserved first and last residue. D genes are given only for firm matches. Not all rows give a size; the values are once, few, many and, for expanded clones, a class.

v_gene	abundance	d_gene	j_gene	CDR3nt	CDR3aa
TRBV24-1	many	TRBD2	TRBJ2-1	TGTGCCACCAGTGACATTAGCGGGAGCTCCTACAATGAGCAGTTCTTC	CATSDISGSSYNEQFF
TRBV6-5	many	NA	TRBJ1-2	TGTGCCAGCAGTTACGGGGGTAACTATGGCTACACCTTC	CASSYGGNYGYTF
TRBV9	NA	NA	TRBJ2-7	TGTGCCAGCAGGGTTGGGGACGAGCCCTGGGAGCAGTACTTC	CASRVGDEPWEQYF
TRBV27	many	NA	TRBJ2-2	TGTGCCAGCAGGCCTGGCCCTCTCATCTCCGGGGAGCTGTTTTTT	CASRPGPLISGELFF
TRBV28	NA	TRBD2	TRBJ2-5	TGTGCCAGCAGTCCTAGCGGGATTATCCAAGAGACCCAGTACTTC	CASSPSGIIQETQYF
TRBV5-1	many	NA	TRBJ1-6	TGCGCCAGCAGCTGGAACGGAGGCAATTCACCCCTCCACTTT	CASSWNGGNSPLHF
TRBV9	NA	TRBD1	TRBJ1-6	TGTGCCAGCAGCGTAGCAGGGGGAAGGAATTCACCCCTCCACTTT	CASSVAGGRNSPLHF
TRBV7-3	NA	NA	TRBJ2-2	TGTGCCAGCAGCGCCCCGGGCACCGGGGAGCTGTTTTTT	CASSAPGTGELFF
TRBV28	many	NA	TRBJ1-5	TGTGCCAGCAGTTTCAGGGTTGGCAATCAGCCCCAGCATTTT	CASSFRVGNQPQHF
TRBV28	many	TRBD2	TRBJ2-3	TGTGCCAGCAGTTTAGCGGGAGGCGGCTCAGATACGCAGTATTTT	CASSLAGGGSDTQYF
TRBV29-1	NA	TRBD2	TRBJ2-1	TGCAGCGTTGAACTAGCGGGACACTCCTACAATGAGCAGTTCTTC	CSVELAGHSYNEQFF
TRBV9	few	TRBD2	TRBJ2-5	TGTGCCAGCAGCGTAGCATCGGGACTAGCGGGAGAGACCCAGTACTTC	CASSVASGLAGETQYF
TRBV20-1	NA	TRBD2	TRBJ2-1	TGCAGTGCTAGAGTCCCCGGGACTAGCGGGAGTCTTTCCCAGTTCTTC	CSARVPGTSGSLSQFF
TRBV12-3/TRBV12-4	NA	NA	TRBJ2-1	TGTGCCAGCAGTGAGGGTGAGCAGTTCTTC	CASSEGEQFF
TRBV9	few	TRBD2	TRBJ2-1	TGTGCCAGCAGCGTAGGGGCGGGAGAGGGACGTGAGCAGTTCTTC	CASSVGAGEGREQFF
TRBV5-1	NA	NA	TRBJ2-7	TGCGCCAGCAGCTTGGTCCCAGGGCCGGAGAACGAGCAGTACTTC	CASSLVPGPENEQYF
TRBV6-2/TRBV6-3	few	NA	TRBJ1-1	TGTGCCAGCAGTTACCAGCCAGGGGCCCTTCCTCCACAAATGAACACTGAAGCTTTCTTT	CASSYQPGALPPQMNTEAFF
TRBV7-8	NA	NA	TRBJ2-2	TGTGCCAGCAAGTCGGAGTCGAACACCGGGGAGCTGTTTTTT	CASKSESNTGELFF
TRBV6-1	many	NA	TRBJ2-7	TGTGCCAGCAGCGAAGGGGACGACAGGGAGCAGTACTTC	CASSEGDDREQYF
TRBV7-2	NA	TRBD2	TRBJ2-3	TGTGCCAGCAGCCCAAGGTGGGGACTAGCGGGAGATACTTCTAGCACAGATACGCAGTATTTT	CASSPRWGLAGDTSSTDTQYF
TRBV27	NA	TRBD2	TRBJ2-2	TGTGCCAGCAGTTTATCCCCCCGACTAGCGGGAGACATCGGGGAGCTGTTTTTT	CASSLSPRLAGDIGELFF
TRBV7-9	many	NA	TRBJ1-2	TGTGCCAGCAGCCGCACCGGGACAACTTTCTATGGCTACACCTTC	CASSRTGTTFYGYTF
TRBV20-1	many	NA	TRBJ2-1	TGCAGTGCATGGCATCGGGGCGATGAGCAGTTCTTC	CSAWHRGDEQFF
TRBV29-1	NA	TRBD2	TRBJ2-1	TGCAGCGCGGGTGGACTAGCGGGAGTTCGTCTCGACGAGCAGTTCTTC	CSAGGLAGVRLDEQFF
TRBV28	NA	NA	TRBJ1-2	TGTGCCAGCAGTCCCCGGGACTGGTATTCGTACTATGGCTACACCTTC	CASSPRDWYSYYGYTF
TRBV7-9	many	TRBD2	TRBJ2-1	TGTGCCAGCAGCTTCCCCGGAGGGCGGGAGAGTGGCAATGAGCAGTTCTTC	CASSFPGGRESGNEQFF
TRBV7-9	NA	NA	TRBJ1-1	TGTGCCAGCAGCTTAGGAAGGGGGGGGAAGACTGAAGCTTTCTTT	CASSLGRGGKTEAFF
TRBV6-2/TRBV6-3	NA	NA	TRBJ2-1	TGTGCCAGCAGTACTGGGACGGGAATCTACGAGCAGTTCTTC	CASSTGTGIYEQFF
TRBV24-1	NA	NA	TRBJ2-1	TGTGCCACCAGTGAGGGCGGATGGTCCTACAATGAGCAGTTCTTC	CATSEGGWSYNEQFF
TRBV29-1	NA	TRBD2	TRBJ2-1	TGCAGCGTTGAAGACCTGGCGGGGACTAGCGTGTACAATGAGCAGTTCTTC	CSVEDLAGTSVYNEQFF
TRBV7-9	NA	NA	TRBJ1-1	TGTGCCAGCAGCCCTAGTAAAAACACTGAAGCCTTCTTT	CASSPSKNTEAFF
TRBV18	few	NA	TRBJ2-4	TGTGCCAGCTCACCGACGCCGGGGCTGTCGGTAGCCAAAAACATTCAGTACTTC	CASSPTPGLSVAKNIQYF
TRBV5-1	NA	NA	TRBJ1-1	TGCGCCAGCAGCTTGGGCTCTGTCAGCAACACTGAAGCTTTCTTT	CASSLGSVSNTEAFF
TRBV19	few	NA	TRBJ1-1	TGTGCCAGTAGTATAGCCCCTACAGGGAACACTGAAGCTTTCTTT	CASSIAPTGNTEAFF
TRBV7-9	many	TRBD1	TRBJ2-7	TGTGCCAGCAGCCCACAGCTCGGGACAGGGGGCCCCTACGAGCAGTACTTC	CASSPQLGTGGPYEQYF